This passage covers 3 T cell receptor beta chains from one sample sequenced in a study of blood T cell repertoires in COVID-19. Clones were sequenced by immunoSEQ multiplex PCR, and TCRdb holds only the in-frame ones, with some missing. Of some 400,000 clones listed, around nine tenths are singletons. Sequencing was carried out using peripheral blood. These receptors were taken from a human donor in a cohort sampled during active COVID-19.

J is TRBJ2-2 and V is TRBV29-1; 10 bases align to TRBD2. The CDR3 sequence is 15 residues long. V dropped 4 bases and J dropped 7; count of bases not matched to a gene: 9. Germline values: CDR1 SQVTM, CDR2 ANQGSEA. The CDR3 region has the DNA TGCAGCGTTGCCCCCAGCGGGAGGGCCGACGGGGAGCTGTTTTTT. It codes for CSVAPSGRADGELFF.

The chain carries TRBV5-1 and TRBJ2-2; a weak D match, TRBD2 (5 bases). CDR3 size: 16 residues. CDR1 is SGHRS and CDR2 is YFSETQ in the germline V gene. The V and J ends lost 0 bases and 4 bases respectively, with 13 bases between them. In nucleotides, the CDR3 is TGCGCCAGCAGCTTGGGTTCGGGATATCCCACCGGGGAGCTGTTTTTT. The encoded protein is CASSLGSGYPTGELFF.

This clone was counted a single time. The V gene is TRBV4-2, the J gene TRBJ1-2; D may be TRBD1 (6 bases). Germline V gives CDR1 LGHNA, CDR2 YNFKEQ. The CDR3 loop spans 14 amino acids. V dropped 1 base and J dropped 1 base, with 7 bases sitting between them. The CDR3 DNA follows: TGTGCCAGCAGCCAAGCGGGACATAACTATGGCTACACCTTC. Translating gives CASSQAGHNYGYTF.